This T cell receptor beta chain originates from a study of blood T cell repertoires in COVID-19. Across the study: PBMCs, B-cell-depleted T cells, or T cells were the source of the cDNA or gDNA that made up the material.

V lost 5 bases and J 0 bases, leaving 10 bases between the germline ends. Germline CDR1 and CDR2: KGHDR and SFDVKD. The CDR3 covers 15 residues. This clone was detected only a few times. The repertoire was sequenced with immunoSEQ multiplex PCR; TCRdb's copy has only in-frame clones and lacks some. Among 200,000 to 250,000 clones listed, nearly 90% were seen once. This chain uses TRBV24-1 with TRBJ1-5; the D gene is possibly TRBD1 (5 bases). This TCR came from a woman aged 40 to 55 who had recovered from COVID-19. Material: peripheral blood. For the CDR3, the DNA is TGTGCCACCAGTGGCGGGGCTTATAGCAATCAGCCCCAGCATTTT. This translates into CATSGGAYSNQPQHF.